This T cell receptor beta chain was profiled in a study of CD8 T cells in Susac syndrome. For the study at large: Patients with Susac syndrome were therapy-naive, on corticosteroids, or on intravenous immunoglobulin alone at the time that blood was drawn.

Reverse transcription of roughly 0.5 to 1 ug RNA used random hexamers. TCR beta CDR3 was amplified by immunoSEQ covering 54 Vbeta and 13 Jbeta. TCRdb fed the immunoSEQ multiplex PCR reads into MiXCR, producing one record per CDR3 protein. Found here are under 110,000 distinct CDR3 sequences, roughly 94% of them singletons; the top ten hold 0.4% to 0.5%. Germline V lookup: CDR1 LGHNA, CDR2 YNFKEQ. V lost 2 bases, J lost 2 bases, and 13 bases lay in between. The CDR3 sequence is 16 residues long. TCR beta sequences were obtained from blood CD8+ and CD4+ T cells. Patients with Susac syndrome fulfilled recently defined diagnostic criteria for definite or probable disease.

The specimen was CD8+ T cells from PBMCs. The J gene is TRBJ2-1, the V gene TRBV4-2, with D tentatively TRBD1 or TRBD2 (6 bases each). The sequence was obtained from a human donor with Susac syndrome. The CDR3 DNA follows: TGTGCCAGCAGCCAAAAGTTCGGGGGCACCTACAATGAGCAGTTCTTC. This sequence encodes CASSQKFGGTYNEQFF.